Each of the 32 T cell receptor beta chains below was sequenced from the same sample in a study of blood T cell repertoires in COVID-19. Assay: immunoSEQ multiplex PCR; the TCRdb copy retains only in-frame clones and omits some. Among 40,000 to 50,000 clones listed, less than 95% were seen once. The sequencing sample was made of peripheral blood. The receptors were sampled from a man between 65 and 79 years old with active COVID-19.

The chain has TRBV7-9 and TRBJ1-1; 8 bases line up with TRBD1. This CDR3 has 16 amino acids. Germline V lookup: CDR1 SEHNR, CDR2 FQNEAQ (reference sequence). V shed 1 base and J 1 base; nucleotides not matched to a gene: 5. CDR3 amino acids: CASSLGYRGTNTEAFF. CDR3 DNA sequence: TGTGCCAGCAGCTTAGGGTACAGGGGGACGAACACTGAAGCTTTCTTT.

This clone was observed a few times. The J gene is TRBJ2-5, the V gene TRBV24-1; unclear D gene. The CDR3 is 17 residues long. Germline values: CDR1 KGHDR, CDR2 SFDVKD. V was shortened by 4 bases and J by 3 bases, with 20 bases between the two germline ends. The CDR3 here is CATSDFNEVGGKETQYF. DNA for the CDR3: TGTGCCACCAGTGACTTCAATGAAGTCGGCGGAAAAGAGACCCAGTACTTC.

The V gene is TRBV27, the J gene TRBJ1-1; 11 bases are shared with TRBD1. Germline-derived CDR1 and CDR2 are MNHEY and SMNVEV (reference sequence). The CDR3 sequence is 18 residues long. The junction had 15 bases not matched to a gene; V was cut back by 5 bases and J by 4 bases. This CDR3 is CASSKNSGTGGRITEAFF. The CDR3 DNA follows: TGTGCCAGCAGTAAAAACTCCGGGACAGGGGGAAGGATCACTGAAGCTTTCTTT.

The chain uses TRBV19 and TRBJ2-5, with TRBD1 as a possible D gene (6 bases). Trimming took off 0 bases at V and 2 bases at J, with 10 bases between the two ends. Germline-derived CDR1 and CDR2 are LNHDA and SQIVND (reference sequence). The CDR3 runs 15 residues. In DNA form, the CDR3 reads TGTGCCAGTAGTATAGATCAGACAGGTCAAGAGACCCAGTACTTC. Its protein is CASSIDQTGQETQYF.

The chain links TRBV7-2 to TRBJ1-6; D not resolved. The CDR3 loop spans 14 amino acids. Germline CDR1 SGHTA, CDR2 FQGNSA. The V gene lost 4 bases and the J gene lost 3 bases, with 7 bases spanning the gap. The CDR3 protein is CASSSGNYNSPLHF. The CDR3 nucleotides read TGTGCCAGCAGCTCGGGAAACTATAATTCACCCCTCCACTTT.

The chain combines TRBV28 with TRBJ1-1; TRBD1 agrees at 9 bases. The CDR3 totals 14 residues. Germline V lookup: CDR1 MDHEN, CDR2 SYDVKM. V shed 6 bases, J shed 4 bases, and the junction held 6 bases outside the gene matches. CDR3 in amino acids: CASSGTGGVTEAFF. The DNA for the CDR3 is TGTGCCAGCAGCGGTACAGGGGGCGTCACTGAAGCTTTCTTT. Drawing the rest from reference TRBV28 and TRBJ1-1, the complete variable domain is DVKVTQSSRYLVKRTGEKVFLECVQDMDHENMFWYRQDPGLGLRLIYFSYDVKMKEKGDIPEGYSVSREKKERFSLILESASTNQTSMYLCASSGTGGVTEAFFGQGTRLTVV.

J is TRBJ2-3 and V is TRBV19, with D maybe TRBD2 (6 bases). V lost 4 bases, J lost 0 bases, and 14 bases lay in between. This CDR3 region has 16 residues. Germline V gives CDR1 LNHDA, CDR2 SQIVND (reference sequence). The CDR3 region is CASSTGTLTSTDTQYF. CDR3 DNA: TGTGCCAGTAGTACCGGGACTTTAACTAGCACAGATACGCAGTATTTT.

CDR3 residues: CASSMGQLYGYTF. CDR3 DNA sequence: TGTGCCAGCAGCATGGGGCAGCTCTATGGCTACACCTTC. This chain links TRBV12-3 or TRBV12-4 with TRBJ1-2; perhaps TRBD1 as D (5 bases). V shed 6 bases and J shed 4 bases, with 12 bases lying between them. The CDR3 runs to 13 residues.

V usage is TRBV30 and J usage is TRBJ2-7, with D possibly matching TRBD2 (6 bases). The V gene lost 0 bases and the J gene lost 7 bases, with 19 bases spanning the gap. The CDR3 has 15 residues. Germline CDR1 reads GTSNPN; CDR2 reads SVGIG (reference sequence). CDR3 sequence reads: CAWSVGGHHTGEQYF. The CDR3 DNA is TGTGCCTGGAGTGTAGGAGGGCACCACACCGGGGAGCAGTACTTC.

This chain uses TRBV15 with TRBJ1-2; D unresolved. The CDR3 sequence is 13 residues long. V was cut by 5 bases and J by 4 bases, with 11 bases left in between. Germline CDR1 reads LNHNV; CDR2 reads YYDKDF (reference sequence). The CDR3 DNA reads TGTGCCACCAGCGGTGGAGGTCTCTATGGCTACACCTTC. Protein product: CATSGGGLYGYTF.

The J gene is TRBJ2-3, the V gene TRBV4-1; D is undetermined. Germline V gene sequence: CDR1 MGHRA, CDR2 YSYEKL. Trimming took 5 bases from V and 1 from J, leaving 13 bases between them. This CDR3 region has 15 residues. CDR3 sequence: CASSAVATRTDTQYF. CDR3 DNA sequence: TGCGCCAGCAGCGCGGTGGCTACCCGCACAGATACGCAGTATTTT.

The chain has TRBV21-1 and TRBJ2-5; the table's D call TRBD1 went unverified against the DNA. TRBV21-1 is termed a pseudogene. The length of the CDR3 is 16 residues. The CDR3, as DNA: TGTGCCAGCAGCAAAGTTGAGGGACACCCGCAAGAGACCCAGTACTTC. Its translation: CASSKVEGHPQETQYF.

This chain joins TRBV18 and TRBJ1-1; 7 nucleotides line up with TRBD1. The CDR3 extends over 12 amino acids. V was clipped by 1 base and J by 7 bases; unmatched bases: 0. The germline V gene has CDR1 KGHSH and CDR2 LQKENI. CDR3 residues: CASSPRDSEAFF. The CDR3, as DNA: TGTGCCAGCTCACCACGGGACAGTGAAGCTTTCTTT.

This CDR3 reads CASSQFFNRANEQYF. The DNA of the CDR3 is TGCGCCAGCAGCCAATTCTTTAACAGGGCGAACGAGCAGTACTTC. The chain carries TRBV4-1 and TRBJ2-7; the D gene is possibly TRBD1 (6 bases). The CDR3 sequence is 15 residues long. Germline assignment: CDR1 MGHRA and CDR2 YSYEKL. Between the trimmed V and J ends, which lost 2 bases and 5 bases, there was a span of 16 bases.

The genes are TRBV9 and TRBJ1-1; TRBD1 matches at 7 bases. V lost 4 bases to trimming and J lost 4 bases; unmatched junction nucleotides: 7. The CDR3 is 14 amino acids. Germline CDR1 is SGDLS and CDR2 is YYNGEE. The CDR3 DNA sequence: TGTGCCAGCAGCCGATTACAGGGGCCCACTGAAGCTTTCTTT. This sequence encodes CASSRLQGPTEAFF.

This rearrangement joins TRBV1 to TRBJ2-2; the D call in the table, TRBD2, was not verified against the DNA. TRBV1 is reported as a pseudogene. The CDR3 runs 18 residues. The CDR3 nucleotides are TGCACCAGCAGCCTATCGATCCGAAGGAGGGGAATCACCGGGGAGCTGTTTTTT. Protein product: CTSSLSIRRRGITGELFF.

This chain uses TRBV7-3 with TRBJ1-1, with D unresolved. Between the trimmed V and J ends, which lost 5 bases and 7 bases, there was a span of 17 bases. Germline assignment: CDR1 SGHTA and CDR2 FQGTGA. The CDR3 contains 14 residues. The CDR3 loop reads CASSPTAVVGEAFF. The CDR3 nucleotides read TGTGCCAGCAGCCCCACTGCCGTAGTTGGTGAAGCTTTCTTT. Full variable domain (outside the CDR3, taken from reference TRBV7-3 and TRBJ1-1): GAGVSQTPSNKVTEKGKYVELRCDPISGHTALYWYRQSLGQGPEFLIYFQGTGAADDSGLPNDRFFAVRPEGSVSTLKIQRTERGDSAVYLCASSPTAVVGEAFFGQGTRLTVV.

This chain links TRBV27 with TRBJ2-2, with TRBD2 matching 13 bases. This CDR3 region has 16 residues. CDR1 and CDR2 (germline): MNHEY, SMNVEV (reference sequence). The junction had 7 bases not matched to a gene; V was cut back by 7 bases and J by 5 bases. Here the CDR3 DNA reads TGTGCCAGCACTACTAGCGGGGGGGCGGGGACCGGGGAGCTGTTTTTT. This encodes CASTTSGGAGTGELFF.

V usage is TRBV3-1 (or the pseudogene TRBV3-2) and J usage is TRBJ2-5; possible D gene TRBD2, 5 bases. CDR3 length equals 14 residues. V gave up 1 base and J gave up 5 bases, with 11 bases separating them. Germline V lookup: CDR1 LGHDT, CDR2 YNNKEL (reference sequence). The CDR3 loop is CASSQVAGLETQYF. CDR3 nucleotides: TGTGCCAGCAGCCAAGTGGCGGGTTTGGAGACCCAGTACTTC.

V is TRBV5-4 and J is TRBJ2-2; D might be TRBD2 (7 bases). V gave up 4 bases and J gave up 7 bases, with 17 bases separating them. This CDR3 has 15 amino acids. CDR1 SGHNT and CDR2 YYREEE come from the germline V gene (reference sequence). As DNA, the CDR3 is TGTGCCAGCAGCACGTGGGGGGGCGCGGACGGGGAGCTGTTTTTT. It specifies CASSTWGGADGELFF.

V is TRBV27 and J is TRBJ1-1; D ambiguous. This CDR3 contains 13 residues. The V gene's germline CDR1 is MNHEY and CDR2 SMNVEV (reference sequence). V was shortened by 6 bases and J by 0 bases, with 8 bases between the two germline ends. The CDR3 loop reads CASSITLNTEAFF. The CDR3 DNA sequence: TGTGCCAGCAGCATTACACTGAACACTGAAGCTTTCTTT.

This clone came up once. This chain links TRBV5-4 with TRBJ2-3; 13 nucleotides match TRBD2. With 4 bases clipped from V and 6 bases from J, the junction kept 14 bases outside the gene matches. CDR1 and CDR2 from the germline V gene are SGHNT and YYREEE (reference sequence). This CDR3 has 18 amino acids. The CDR3 sequence is CASSLDPRLAGGRDTQYF. The CDR3 nucleotides read TGTGCCAGCAGCCTCGACCCACGACTAGCGGGGGGCCGGGATACGCAGTATTTT.

This chain uses TRBV6-5 with TRBJ1-1, with 8 bases identical to TRBD1. The CDR3 loop spans 14 amino acids. Germline V lookup: CDR1 MNHEY, CDR2 SVGAGI. With 2 bases clipped from V and 8 bases from J, the junction kept 7 bases outside the gene matches. The CDR3 here is CASSYGQGAGEAFF. CDR3 coding DNA: TGTGCCAGCAGTTACGGTCAGGGGGCTGGGGAAGCTTTCTTT.

This clone has a single count. The chain couples TRBV2 to TRBJ1-4, with D unresolved. Germline V gives CDR1 SNHLY, CDR2 FYNNEI. This CDR3 has 15 amino acids. Trimming took 3 bases from V and 1 from J, leaving 9 bases between them. CDR3 sequence: CASSDAGRTNEKLFF. Written as DNA, the CDR3 is TGTGCCAGCAGTGATGCGGGGAGAACTAATGAAAAACTGTTTTTT.

The rearrangement uses TRBV5-1 and TRBJ2-5; possible D gene TRBD2, 5 bases. The ends were cut back, 2 bases at V and 5 bases at J, with 13 bases in the middle. The V gene's germline CDR1 is SGHRS and CDR2 YFSETQ. This CDR3 contains 14 residues. The CDR3 DNA reads as TGCGCCAGCAGCTTAGTCGAAAGAGGGGAGACCCAGTACTTC. This codes for CASSLVERGETQYF.

V usage is TRBV3-1 (or the pseudogene TRBV3-2) and J usage is TRBJ1-1; TRBD1 is a possible D gene (6 bases). V shed 8 bases and J shed 1 base, with 8 bases lying between them. The CDR3 length is 12 residues. Germline loops: CDR1 LGHDT, CDR2 YNNKEL (reference sequence). The CDR3 coding sequence is TGTGCCAGCGGACAGCGGAACACTGAAGCTTTCTTT. Translating gives CASGQRNTEAFF.

This chain connects TRBV19 to TRBJ2-3, with 10 bases matching TRBD2. Germline CDR1 reads LNHDA; CDR2 reads SQIVND (reference sequence). The trim removed 8 bases at V and 2 bases at J, leaving 10 bases unmatched. This CDR3 is built from 16 residues. In DNA form, the CDR3 reads TGTGCCAGTCCTTCTCCCCTAGCGGGGGACACAGATACGCAGTATTTT. It codes for CASPSPLAGDTDTQYF. Full variable domain (missing parts from reference TRBV19 and TRBJ2-3): DGGITQSPKYLFRKEGQNVTLSCEQNLNHDAMYWYRQDPGQGLRLIYYSQIVNDFQKGDIAEGYSVSREKKESFPLTVTSAQKNPTAFYLCASPSPLAGDTDTQYFGPGTRLTVL.

The chain links TRBV19 to TRBJ1-1; a weak D match, TRBD1 (6 bases). The CDR3 runs 14 residues. Between the trimmed V and J ends, which lost 5 bases and 8 bases, there was a span of 18 bases. Germline V CDR1 and CDR2: LNHDA, SQIVND (reference sequence). The DNA of the CDR3 is TGTGCCAGTAGTCCCCCCGCGGGGGGGCGAGAAGCTTTCTTT. It encodes CASSPPAGGREAFF.

The chain combines TRBV19 with TRBJ2-1, with 7 nucleotides matching TRBD1. This CDR3 is 15 amino acids long. V shed 4 bases, J shed 1 base, and the junction held 4 bases outside the gene matches. Germline loops: CDR1 LNHDA, CDR2 SQIVND (reference sequence). CDR3 nucleotide sequence: TGTGCCAGTAGTAGGCCAGGGGGTTCCTACAATGAGCAGTTCTTC. Translating it yields CASSRPGGSYNEQFF.

The J gene is TRBJ1-4, the V gene TRBV11-3, with TRBD1 matching over 12 bases. This CDR3 contains 19 residues. J gave up 0 bases and V 0 bases, and 5 bases lay outside the gene matches. The germline gives CDR1 SGHNT, CDR2 YENEEA. DNA of the CDR3: TGTGCCAGCAGCTTAGAAGGGACAGGGGGCATGGCAACTAATGAAAAACTGTTTTTT. Protein product: CASSLEGTGGMATNEKLFF.

The CDR3 DNA follows: TGTGCCAGCAGCTTAGGACAGAACTACGAGCAGTACTTC. Residues: CASSLGQNYEQYF. The chain links TRBV7-9 to TRBJ2-7; tentatively, D is TRBD1 (5 bases). Germline V gene lookup returns CDR1 SEHNR and CDR2 FQNEAQ (reference sequence). Trimming took 1 base from V and 3 from J, leaving 7 bases between them. The CDR3 is 13 residues long. Using reference TRBV7-9 and TRBJ2-7 for the parts outside the CDR3, the full variable domain is DTGVSQNPRHKITKRGQNVTFRCDPISEHNRLYWYRQTLGQGPEFLTYFQNEAQLEKSRLLSDRFSAERPKGSFSTLEIQRTEQGDSAMYLCASSLGQNYEQYFGPGTRLTVT.

The chain combines TRBV6-2 or TRBV6-3 with TRBJ1-1; D might be TRBD1 (5 bases). Germline V gene lookup returns CDR1 MNHEY and CDR2 SVGEGT. The V end lost 2 bases, the J end lost 2 bases, and 6 bases lay between the germline ends. This CDR3 region has 13 residues. The CDR3 coding sequence is TGTGCCAGCAGTTACAGGGGTAACACTGAAGCTTTCTTT. The encoded protein is CASSYRGNTEAFF.